This T cell receptor beta chain is from a study of cytomegalovirus exposure and HLA in healthy donors. Whole-study findings and limits: The study found most TCR sequences rare, yet found some public TCRs in many donors. A missense DCLRE1C variant was associated with V- and J-gene trimming of TCR beta chains in a later analysis, and an independent cohort replicated the association.

CDR3 length equals 18 residues. The germline V gene encodes CDR1 MDHEN and CDR2 SYDVKM. This clone was counted a single time. Its antigen is unknown. One end of the junction fails to match germline, which may point to a read error. Primers: 60 Vbeta forward and 13 Jbeta reverse. The authors' processing: It was a later analysis that counted tens of millions of unique TCR beta chains, of which some 12 million were shared. Generated by immunoSEQ multiplex PCR, the TCRdb table keeps only in-frame clones and is missing some. V, J and clone size were drawn from that table, and D and trimming were deduced from the DNA. The sample shows 90,000 to 150,000 clones, nearly 80% of them seen only once.

J is TRBJ1-1 and V is TRBV28; weak D call: TRBD1 (6 bases). The sequenced material came from PBMCs. The receptor was derived from a woman in her 30s in good health and CMV-seropositive. This CDR3 is CASSLSGTGRGGGTEAFF. CDR3 in DNA: TGTGCCAGCAGCTTATCCGGAACAGGGAGGGGGGGTGGGACTGAAGCTTTCTTT.